The clone carrying this T cell receptor (beta chain) has at least ten counts. Trimming took 0 bases from V and 6 from J; bases not matched to a gene: 6. There are 16 residues in the CDR3. The germline gives CDR1 SGHTA, CDR2 FQGNSA. TCRdb passed the RT-PCR reads through MiXCR, listing each CDR3 protein once. Altogether hundreds of thousands of distinct CDR3 sequences are present, 13% to 15% being singletons, with the ten largest covering 3.6%. The chain has TRBV7-2 and TRBJ1-5, with 9 positions matching TRBD1. The sample taken for sequencing was memory CD4+ T cells from blood. The receptor was isolated from a female donor in good health, serving as a healthy control. In DNA form, the CDR3 reads TGTGCCAGCAGCTTAGCGCAGGGGACAGGGAGTCAGCCCCAGCATTTT. It yields the protein CASSLAQGTGSQPQHF.